The text below deals with one T cell receptor beta chain. Its antigen is unknown. As every portion of the isolated RNA was reverse transcribed, the sequencing read expressed TCRB transcripts. The data were produced by immunoSEQ multiplex PCR, yet TCRdb's version contains in-frame clones alone and is incomplete. This sample has around 160,000 clones, with roughly 50% found just once. The CDR3 spans 15 residues. Trimming removed 2 bases from V and 5 bases from J; junction bases left unmatched: 8. CDR1 is GTSNPN, CDR2 SVGIG, per germline (reference sequence). This entry is derived from a study of beta chain features in type 1 diabetes. Overall study findings and caveats: Lower insertion and higher deletion counts appeared at VDJ junctions in type 1 diabetes patients.

The sample taken for sequencing was Tregs from blood. The sequence was obtained from a young man in good health. This chain uses TRBV30 with TRBJ1-5; 8 bases line up with TRBD1. In DNA, the CDR3 is TGTGCCTGGAGTACCGCCAACAGGGGGTATCAGCCCCAGCATTTT. It yields the protein CAWSTANRGYQPQHF.